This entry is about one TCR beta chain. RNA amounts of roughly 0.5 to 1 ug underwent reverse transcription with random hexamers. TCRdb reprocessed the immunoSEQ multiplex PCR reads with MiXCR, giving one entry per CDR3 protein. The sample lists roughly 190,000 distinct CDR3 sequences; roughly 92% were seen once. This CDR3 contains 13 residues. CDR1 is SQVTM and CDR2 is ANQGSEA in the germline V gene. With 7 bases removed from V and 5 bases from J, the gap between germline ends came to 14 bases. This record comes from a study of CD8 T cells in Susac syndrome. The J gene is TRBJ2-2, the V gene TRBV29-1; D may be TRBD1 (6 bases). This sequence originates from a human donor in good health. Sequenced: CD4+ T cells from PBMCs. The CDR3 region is CSAYERGTGELFF. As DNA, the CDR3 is TGCAGCGCTTATGAAAGGGGGACCGGGGAGCTGTTTTTT.